This T cell receptor beta chain is drawn from a study of immune heterogeneity within non-small cell lung tumors. V lost 2 bases, J lost 7 bases, and 12 bases lay in between. Per germline, CDR1 SGHNT and CDR2 YENEEA. This CDR3 has 14 residues. As to this clonotype: Its antigen is not identified.

The study's findings and limits: Most high-frequency T-cell receptor beta clonotypes were specific to a single patient.

Template was bulk tumor genomic DNA, 450 to 750 ng per sample. Multiple widely separated biopsies were taken from each primary tumor at surgery. The patients were newly diagnosed with non-small cell lung cancer, had not been treated, and had curative surgery. A first 10-cycle multiplex round used 32 V-gene and 13 J-gene primers on TCR beta CDR3. MiXCR, applied by TCRdb to the multiplex PCR reads, yields one record per CDR3 protein. The data show some 14,000 distinct CDR3 sequences, about 30% seen once. The rearrangement uses TRBV11-3 and TRBJ2-4; a possible D gene is TRBD2 (5 bases). This clonotype was obtained from a man aged 35 to 55 with non-small cell lung cancer. The sequencing sample was made of lung tumor tissue. The CDR3, as DNA: TGTGCCAGCAGCTTATACATGGGAGTGAACATTCAGTACTTC. Amino acid sequence: CASSLYMGVNIQYF.